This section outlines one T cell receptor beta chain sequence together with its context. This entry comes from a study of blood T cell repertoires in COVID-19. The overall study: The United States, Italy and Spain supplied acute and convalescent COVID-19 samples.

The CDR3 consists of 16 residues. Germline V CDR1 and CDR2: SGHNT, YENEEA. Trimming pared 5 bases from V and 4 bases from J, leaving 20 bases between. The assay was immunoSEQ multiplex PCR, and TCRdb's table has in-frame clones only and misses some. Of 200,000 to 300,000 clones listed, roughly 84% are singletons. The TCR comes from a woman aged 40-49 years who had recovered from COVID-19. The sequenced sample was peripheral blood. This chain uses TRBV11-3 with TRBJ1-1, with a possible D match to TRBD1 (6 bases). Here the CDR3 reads CASSPWTVGKSTEAFF. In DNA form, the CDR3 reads TGTGCCAGCAGCCCCTGGACAGTTGGTAAAAGCACTGAAGCTTTCTTT.